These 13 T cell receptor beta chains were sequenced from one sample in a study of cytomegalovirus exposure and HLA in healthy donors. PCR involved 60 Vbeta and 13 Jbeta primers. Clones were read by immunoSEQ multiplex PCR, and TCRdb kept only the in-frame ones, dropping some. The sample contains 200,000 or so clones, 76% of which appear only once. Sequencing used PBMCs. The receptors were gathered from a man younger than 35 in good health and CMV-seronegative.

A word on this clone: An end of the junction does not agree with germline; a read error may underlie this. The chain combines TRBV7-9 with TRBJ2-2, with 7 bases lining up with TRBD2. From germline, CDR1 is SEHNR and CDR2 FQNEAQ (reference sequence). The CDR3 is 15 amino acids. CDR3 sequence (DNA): TGTTCCAGCAGCTTGACTAGCCCGAACACCGGGGAGCTGTTTTTT. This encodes CSSSLTSPNTGELFF.

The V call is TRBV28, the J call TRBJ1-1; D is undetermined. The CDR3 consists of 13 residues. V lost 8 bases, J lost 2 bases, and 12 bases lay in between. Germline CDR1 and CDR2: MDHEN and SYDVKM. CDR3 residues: CASFTRFNTEAFF. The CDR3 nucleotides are TGTGCCAGCTTCACGCGGTTCAACACTGAAGCTTTCTTT.

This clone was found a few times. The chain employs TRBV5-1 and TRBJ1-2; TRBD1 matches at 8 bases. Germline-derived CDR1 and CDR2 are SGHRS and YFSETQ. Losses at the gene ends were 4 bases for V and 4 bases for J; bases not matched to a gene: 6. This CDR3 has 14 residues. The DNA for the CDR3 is TGCGCCAGCAGCAGTTTACAGGGGGGCTATGGCTACACCTTC. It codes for CASSSLQGGYGYTF.

The CDR3 region has the DNA TGTGCCAGCAGCGTGGGGACAGGGGTCACAGATACGCAGTATTTT. It encodes CASSVGTGVTDTQYF. V usage is TRBV9 and J usage is TRBJ2-3; TRBD1 agrees at 10 bases. CDR3 length: 15 residues. Losses at the gene ends were 2 bases for V and 2 bases for J; bases not matched to a gene: 2. Germline V CDR1 and CDR2: SGDLS, YYNGEE.

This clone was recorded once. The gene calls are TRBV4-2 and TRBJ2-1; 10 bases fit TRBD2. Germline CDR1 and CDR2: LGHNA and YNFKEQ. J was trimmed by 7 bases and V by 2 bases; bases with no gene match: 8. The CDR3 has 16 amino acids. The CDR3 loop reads CASSQTTSGAGNEQFF. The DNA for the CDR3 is TGTGCCAGCAGCCAAACTACTAGCGGGGCGGGGAATGAGCAGTTCTTC.

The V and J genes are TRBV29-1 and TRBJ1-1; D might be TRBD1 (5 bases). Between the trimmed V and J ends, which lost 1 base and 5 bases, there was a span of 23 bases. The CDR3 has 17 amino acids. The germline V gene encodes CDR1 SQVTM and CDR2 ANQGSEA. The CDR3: CSVEVGQGGGPMTEAFF. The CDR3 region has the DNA TGCAGCGTTGAAGTAGGGCAGGGAGGAGGGCCTATGACTGAAGCTTTCTTT.

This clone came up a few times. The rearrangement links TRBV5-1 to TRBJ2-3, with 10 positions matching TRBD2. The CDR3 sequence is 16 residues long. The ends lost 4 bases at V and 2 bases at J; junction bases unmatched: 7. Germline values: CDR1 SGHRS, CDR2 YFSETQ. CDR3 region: CASSLIAGGLTDTQYF. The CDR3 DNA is TGCGCCAGCAGCCTAATAGCGGGAGGCCTCACAGATACGCAGTATTTT.

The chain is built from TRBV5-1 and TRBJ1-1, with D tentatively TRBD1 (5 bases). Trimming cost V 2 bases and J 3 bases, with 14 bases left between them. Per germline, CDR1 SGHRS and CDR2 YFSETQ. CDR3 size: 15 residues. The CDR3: CASSFSGGSDTEAFF. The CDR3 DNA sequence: TGCGCCAGCAGCTTCAGCGGGGGGTCAGACACTGAAGCTTTCTTT.

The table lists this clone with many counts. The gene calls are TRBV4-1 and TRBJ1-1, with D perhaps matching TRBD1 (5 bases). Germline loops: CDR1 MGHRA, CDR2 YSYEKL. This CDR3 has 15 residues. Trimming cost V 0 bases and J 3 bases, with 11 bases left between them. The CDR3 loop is CASSQDEGAYTEAFF. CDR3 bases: TGCGCCAGCAGCCAAGATGAAGGGGCATACACTGAAGCTTTCTTT.

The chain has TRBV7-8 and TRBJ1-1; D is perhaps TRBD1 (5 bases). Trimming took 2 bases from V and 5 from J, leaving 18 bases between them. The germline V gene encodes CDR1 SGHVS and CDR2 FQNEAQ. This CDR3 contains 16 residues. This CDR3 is CASSLRSESAGTEAFF. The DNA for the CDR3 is TGTGCCAGCAGCTTAAGGTCGGAGTCGGCAGGGACTGAAGCTTTCTTT.

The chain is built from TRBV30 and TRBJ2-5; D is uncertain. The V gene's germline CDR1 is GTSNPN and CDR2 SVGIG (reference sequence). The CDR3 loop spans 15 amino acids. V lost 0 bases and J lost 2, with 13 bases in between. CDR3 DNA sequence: TGTGCCTGGAGTGTACGGTCTGCGGCGCAAGAGACCCAGTACTTC. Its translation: CAWSVRSAAQETQYF.

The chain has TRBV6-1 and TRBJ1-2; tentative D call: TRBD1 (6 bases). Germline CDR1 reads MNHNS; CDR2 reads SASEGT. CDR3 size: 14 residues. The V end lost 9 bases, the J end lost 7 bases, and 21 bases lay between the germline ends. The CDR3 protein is CASCLEQGSAGYTF. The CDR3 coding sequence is TGTGCCAGTTGTCTGGAGCAGGGGTCTGCTGGCTACACCTTC.

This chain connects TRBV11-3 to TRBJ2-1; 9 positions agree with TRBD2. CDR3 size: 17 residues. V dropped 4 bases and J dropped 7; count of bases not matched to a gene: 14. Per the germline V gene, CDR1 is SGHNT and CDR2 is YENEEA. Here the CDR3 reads CASSSQIGGRAGNEQFF. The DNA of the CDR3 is TGTGCCAGCAGCTCCCAGATAGGCGGGAGGGCCGGGAATGAGCAGTTCTTC.